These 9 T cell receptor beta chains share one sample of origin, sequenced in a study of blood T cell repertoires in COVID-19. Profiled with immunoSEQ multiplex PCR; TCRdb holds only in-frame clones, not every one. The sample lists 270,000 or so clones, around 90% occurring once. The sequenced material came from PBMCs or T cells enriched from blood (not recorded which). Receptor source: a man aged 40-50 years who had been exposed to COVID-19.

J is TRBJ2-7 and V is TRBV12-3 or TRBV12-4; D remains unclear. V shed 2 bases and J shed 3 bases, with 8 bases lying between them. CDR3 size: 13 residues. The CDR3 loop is CASSLSLGYEQYF. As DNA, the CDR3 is TGTGCCAGCAGTTTATCTCTAGGCTACGAGCAGTACTTC.

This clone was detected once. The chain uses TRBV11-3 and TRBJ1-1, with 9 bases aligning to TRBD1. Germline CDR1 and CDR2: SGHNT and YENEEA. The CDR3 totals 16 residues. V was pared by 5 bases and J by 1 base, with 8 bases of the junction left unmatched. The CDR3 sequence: CASSRGQGMSNTEAFF. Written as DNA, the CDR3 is TGTGCCAGCAGCCGAGGACAGGGGATGTCGAACACTGAAGCTTTCTTT.

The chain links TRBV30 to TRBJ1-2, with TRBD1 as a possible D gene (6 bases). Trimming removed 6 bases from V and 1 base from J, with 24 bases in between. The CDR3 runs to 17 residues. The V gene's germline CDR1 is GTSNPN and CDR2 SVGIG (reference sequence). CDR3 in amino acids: CACYCEEGGTFNYGYTF. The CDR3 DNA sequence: TGTGCCTGCTACTGCGAGGAAGGGGGAACCTTTAACTATGGCTACACCTTC.

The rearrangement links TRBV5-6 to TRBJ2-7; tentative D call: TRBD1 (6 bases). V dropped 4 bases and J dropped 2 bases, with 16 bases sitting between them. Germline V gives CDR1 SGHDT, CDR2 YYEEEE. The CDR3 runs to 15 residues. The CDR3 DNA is TGTGCCAGCAGCCCGGACTTTGACAGGACCTACGAGCAGTACTTC. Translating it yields CASSPDFDRTYEQYF.

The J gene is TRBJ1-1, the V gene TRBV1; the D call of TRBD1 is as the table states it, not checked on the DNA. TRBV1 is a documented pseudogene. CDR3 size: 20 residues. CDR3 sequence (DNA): TGCACCAGCAGCCACCCCGCACTGGATTTGCTGGACAGACCCAACACTGAAGCTTTCTTT. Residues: CTSSHPALDLLDRPNTEAFF.

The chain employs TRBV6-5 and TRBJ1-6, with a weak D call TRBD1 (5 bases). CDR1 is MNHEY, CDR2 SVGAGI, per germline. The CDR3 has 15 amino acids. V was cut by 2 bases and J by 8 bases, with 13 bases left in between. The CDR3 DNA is TGTGCCAGCAGTTACGCAGGGAACTGGGATTCACCCCTCCACTTT. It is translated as CASSYAGNWDSPLHF.

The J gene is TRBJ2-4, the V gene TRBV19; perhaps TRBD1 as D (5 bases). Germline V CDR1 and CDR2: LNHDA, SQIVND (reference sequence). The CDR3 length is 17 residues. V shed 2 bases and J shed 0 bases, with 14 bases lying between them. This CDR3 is CASSIRGRPGAKNIQYF. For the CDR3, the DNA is TGTGCCAGTAGTATAAGGGGTCGGCCGGGAGCCAAAAACATTCAGTACTTC. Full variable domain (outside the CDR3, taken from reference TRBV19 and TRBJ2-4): DGGITQSPKYLFRKEGQNVTLSCEQNLNHDAMYWYRQDPGQGLRLIYYSQIVNDFQKGDIAEGYSVSREKKESFPLTVTSAQKNPTAFYLCASSIRGRPGAKNIQYFGAGTRLSVL.

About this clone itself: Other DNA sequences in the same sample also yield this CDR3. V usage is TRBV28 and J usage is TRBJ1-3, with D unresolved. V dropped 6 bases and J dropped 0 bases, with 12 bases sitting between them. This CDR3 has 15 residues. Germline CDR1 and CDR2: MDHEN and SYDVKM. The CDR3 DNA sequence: TGTGCCAGCAGCTCCAGGCAGTTCTCTGGAAACACCATATATTTT. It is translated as CASSSRQFSGNTIYF.

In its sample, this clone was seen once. The CDR3, as DNA: TGCGCCAGCAGCCCTTTTGGCGGAGACACCGGGGAGCTGTTTTTT. Protein sequence: CASSPFGGDTGELFF. The chain carries TRBV5-1 and TRBJ2-2; D gene uncertain. Trimming left V 4 bases short and J 3 bases short, with 13 bases between. CDR1 is SGHRS, CDR2 YFSETQ, per germline. The CDR3 runs to 15 residues.